Listed here are 6 T cell receptor beta chains from one sample, sequenced in a study of cytomegalovirus exposure and HLA in healthy donors. Use of 60 Vbeta and 13 Jbeta primers characterized the PCR. Here immunoSEQ multiplex PCR was the method, and the copy in TCRdb shows in-frame clones only, minus some. Of around 150,000 clones listed, about 80% are singletons. Sequencing input: PBMCs. Receptor source: a man aged 30 to 39 in good health and CMV-seronegative.

Worth noting for this clone: One junction end does not reproduce the germline sequence, and a read error may be involved. The chain has TRBV9 and TRBJ1-5, with D perhaps TRBD1 (6 bases). This CDR3 contains 13 residues. CDR1 SGDLS and CDR2 YYNGEE come from the germline V gene. The CDR3 DNA reads TGTGCCAGCAGTGAAATGACAGGTCCGCCCCAGAATTTT. It yields the protein CASSEMTGPPQNF.

This clone was seen a handful of times. J is TRBJ2-2 and V is TRBV28; the D is unclear. This CDR3 has 13 residues. Germline values: CDR1 MDHEN, CDR2 SYDVKM. Trimming pared 4 bases from V and 1 base from J, leaving 4 bases between. The CDR3 DNA follows: TGTGCCAGCAGTTCACAGAACACCGGGGAGCTGTTTTTT. Translation: CASSSQNTGELFF.

The J gene is TRBJ1-4, the V gene TRBV10-2; 8 bases fit TRBD1. There are 15 residues in the CDR3. J gave up 7 bases and V 3 bases, and 7 bases lay outside the gene matches. The V gene's germline CDR1 is WSHSY and CDR2 SAAADI. The chain's CDR3 is CASSDPGTGREKLFF. In DNA, the CDR3 is TGCGCCAGCAGTGACCCCGGGACAGGACGTGAAAAACTGTTTTTT.

V usage is TRBV28 and J usage is TRBJ2-2; 12 bases are shared with TRBD1. CDR1 and CDR2 (germline): MDHEN, SYDVKM. Trimming removed 6 bases from V and 8 bases from J; junction bases left unmatched: 10. The CDR3 length is 16 residues. This CDR3 reads CASSARDRGLSGELFF. CDR3 DNA sequence: TGTGCCAGCAGCGCAAGGGACAGGGGGCTCTCGGGGGAGCTGTTTTTT. Filled out from reference TRBV28 and TRBJ2-2, the complete variable domain reads DVKVTQSSRYLVKRTGEKVFLECVQDMDHENMFWYRQDPGLGLRLIYFSYDVKMKEKGDIPEGYSVSREKKERFSLILESASTNQTSMYLCASSARDRGLSGELFFGEGSRLTVL.

The chain recombines TRBV6-6 with TRBJ2-1, with D perhaps TRBD2 (5 bases). Trimming cost V 7 bases and J 6 bases, with 16 bases left between them. The V gene's germline CDR1 is MNHNY and CDR2 SVGAGI (reference sequence). The length of the CDR3 is 14 residues. The CDR3 coding sequence is TGTGCCAGCACCACGATTCTAGGGAGCAATGAGCAGTTCTTC. Protein product: CASTTILGSNEQFF.

The table lists this clone with a count of one. The genes are TRBV6-1 and TRBJ1-3; the match to TRBD1 covers 8 bases. V was clipped by 11 bases and J by 3 bases; unmatched bases: 6. This CDR3 region has 13 residues. CDR1 and CDR2 from the germline V gene are MNHNS and SASEGT. CDR3 nucleotide sequence: TGTGCCGGCACCGGACAGGGTGGAAACACCATATATTTT. Encoded protein: CAGTGQGGNTIYF.